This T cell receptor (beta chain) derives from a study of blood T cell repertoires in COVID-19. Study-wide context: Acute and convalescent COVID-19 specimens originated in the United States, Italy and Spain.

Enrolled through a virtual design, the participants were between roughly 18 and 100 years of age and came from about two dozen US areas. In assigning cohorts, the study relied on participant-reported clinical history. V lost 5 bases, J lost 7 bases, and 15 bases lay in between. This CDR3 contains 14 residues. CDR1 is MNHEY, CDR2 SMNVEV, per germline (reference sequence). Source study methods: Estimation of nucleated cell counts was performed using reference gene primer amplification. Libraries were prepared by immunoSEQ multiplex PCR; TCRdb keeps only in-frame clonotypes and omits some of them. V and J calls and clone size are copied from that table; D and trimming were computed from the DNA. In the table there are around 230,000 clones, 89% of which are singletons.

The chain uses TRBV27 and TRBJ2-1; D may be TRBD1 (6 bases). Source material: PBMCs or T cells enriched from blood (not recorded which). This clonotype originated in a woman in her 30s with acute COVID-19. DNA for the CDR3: TGTGCCAGCAGTGAGGGGACAAGAGGGAATGAGCAGTTCTTC. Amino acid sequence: CASSEGTRGNEQFF.